Listed below are T cell receptor beta chains from one sample, sequenced in a study of T cell responses to AZD1222 COVID-19 vaccine. Assay: immunoSEQ multiplex PCR; the TCRdb copy retains only in-frame clones and omits some. The sample holds around 200,000 clones; more than 75% are singletons and the top ten take about 25%. This specimen consisted of peripheral blood, obtained 28 days after the second AZD1222 dose. The receptors here all came from an adult who received the AZD1222 COVID-19 vaccine. The conserved cysteine and the conserved F or W are not part of the CDR3 here. The D gene is left open where the match is weak.

V,D,J,CDR3
TRBV7-9,TRBD1,TRBJ2-4,ASSLATGGAKNIQY
TRBV6-1,NA,TRBJ2-7,ASSEAFRGLNYEQY
TRBV7-2,NA,TRBJ2-2,ASSLVPSSGELF
TRBV11-1,NA,TRBJ2-7,ASSLHRDDEQY
TRBV19,TRBD1,TRBJ1-1,ASTIRTGAGIGAEAF
TRBV19,NA,TRBJ1-1,ASSRLRGPDGTEAF
TRBV19,NA,TRBJ1-2,ASSIQERGYGYT
TRBV28,NA,TRBJ1-2,ASSLSSGPGGYT
TRBV7-3,NA,TRBJ2-2,ASSYGGPGELF
TRBV27,NA,TRBJ1-1,ASSLSFRGNTEAF
TRBV6-2/TRBV6-3,NA,TRBJ1-5,ASSYLRLSNQPQH
TRBV11-2,TRBD2,TRBJ2-5,ASRSPGGAPRETQY
TRBV28,NA,TRBJ2-4,ASSLLENIQY
TRBV6-5,NA,TRBJ1-2,ASSYPLQQNYGYT
TRBV7-2,NA,TRBJ2-2,ASSFSHGGTGELF
TRBV11-3,TRBD2,TRBJ2-3,ASSASSGSKTDTQY
TRBV7-3,NA,TRBJ2-5,ASSFSRGETQY
TRBV28,NA,TRBJ2-1,ASSPDNEQF
TRBV15,TRBD1,TRBJ1-1,ATSRGTGANTEAF
TRBV6-6,TRBD1,TRBJ1-6,ASSYRGPGSPLH
TRBV7-2,NA,TRBJ1-1,ASSLPRNTEAF
TRBV28,TRBD2,TRBJ2-3,ASSSGTSPTDTQY
TRBV5-8,TRBD2,TRBJ2-7,ASSFSGWEGDEQY
TRBV6-6,NA,TRBJ2-1,ASSYSGEFEQF
TRBV2,TRBD1,TRBJ1-5,ASSRDSSNQPQH
TRBV4-2,NA,TRBJ1-4,ASSQTESEATNEKLF
TRBV7-9,NA,TRBJ1-1,ASSFSNTEAF
TRBV7-9,TRBD1,TRBJ2-7,ASSLYRGNPYEQY
TRBV5-4,NA,TRBJ2-5,ASSWDSQETQY
TRBV5-1,NA,TRBJ2-1,ASSFPRSDNEQF
TRBV3-1/TRBV3-2,TRBD1,TRBJ1-2,ASNHQQGGGYT
TRBV20-1,NA,TRBJ2-7,SASPSYEQY
TRBV2,TRBD2,TRBJ2-2,ASTRTSGNANTGELF
TRBV18,NA,TRBJ1-4,ASSQRRDGGIEKLF
TRBV7-2,TRBD1,TRBJ1-2,ASSMGQGGGYT
TRBV6-2/TRBV6-3,TRBD2,TRBJ2-7,ASSVWTSGNGYEQY
TRBV10-3,NA,TRBJ2-7,AIRADSYEQY
TRBV19,TRBD2,TRBJ2-1,ASSIDSGDYNEQF
TRBV4-3,NA,TRBJ1-2,ASSHETPFNYGYT
TRBV5-4,TRBD2,TRBJ2-2,ASSPSVTSGPGELF